These T cell receptor beta chains were read from a single sample in a study of response to subunit inactivated influenza vaccine. MiXCR, applied by TCRdb to the RT-PCR reads, yields one record per CDR3 protein. Counted here are about 520,000 distinct CDR3 sequences, over 25% occurring once; the ten biggest clones make up 1.5% to 2%. The starting material was CD4+ T cells sorted from PBMCs, obtained approximately 5 days after vaccination. All receptors derive from a man aged 45-65 years who received an inactivated influenza vaccine. Both conserved end residues are part of each CDR3. The D gene is left open where the match is weak. Clone sizes are given selectively: once, few, many, or a class where the clone is expanded.

D	size	J	V	DNA	CDR3
NA	NA	TRBJ2-5	TRBV3-1	TGTGCCAGCAGCTTTTGGACAGCCCAAGAGACCCAGTACTTC	CASSFWTAQETQYF
NA	NA	TRBJ1-1	TRBV18	TGTGCCAGCTCACCGGGACATGGGGGGAACACTGAAGCTTTCTTT	CASSPGHGGNTEAFF
TRBD2	NA	TRBJ2-5	TRBV10-2	TGCGCCAGCAGTGAGTCTGGCGGGGGGGGAACCCAGTACTTC	CASSESGGGGTQYF
NA	few	TRBJ1-6	TRBV7-2	TGTGCCAGCAGCTTATCAGGTTCGGACATTCGGTCACCCCTCCACTTT	CASSLSGSDIRSPLHF
TRBD1	many	TRBJ2-5	TRBV20-1	TGCAGTGCTAGAAGTGCCGGGACAGGGTTAAAGACCCAGTACTTC	CSARSAGTGLKTQYF
NA	few	TRBJ2-2	TRBV5-1	TGCGCCAGCAGCTTGGCTCCCCAGGGCTCGAACACCGGGGAGCTGTTTTTT	CASSLAPQGSNTGELFF
NA	NA	TRBJ1-1	TRBV20-1	TGCAGTGCTAGAGATCTTCTCTGGGGGAGGGGCACTGAAGCTTTCTTT	CSARDLLWGRGTEAFF
TRBD2	few	TRBJ2-2	TRBV20-1	TGCAGTGCTAGAGTTGCGGGGGGGAACACCGGGGAGCTGTTTTTT	CSARVAGGNTGELFF
NA	NA	TRBJ2-3	TRBV5-1	TGCGCCAGCAGCTTGGTAGCGTCAACCACAGATACGCAGTATTTT	CASSLVASTTDTQYF
TRBD1	once	TRBJ2-7	TRBV6-2/TRBV6-3	TGTGCCAGCAGTTACGCTCCTGGACAGGGGGCTGGGGAGCAGTACTTC	CASSYAPGQGAGEQYF
TRBD2	NA	TRBJ2-3	TRBV28	TGTGCCAGCAGTGTACTAGCGGGAGTCGCGGCAGATACGCAGTATTTT	CASSVLAGVAADTQYF
TRBD1	NA	TRBJ2-2	TRBV20-1	TGCAGTGCAAGGGTTACCGGGACAGAAAACACCGGGGAGCTGTTTTTT	CSARVTGTENTGELFF
TRBD1	NA	TRBJ2-6	TRBV10-3	TGTGCCATCAATCCCGGGACAGGGATGGGGGCCAACGTCCTGACTTTC	CAINPGTGMGANVLTF
NA	NA	TRBJ1-2	TRBV20-1	TGCAGTGCCCTATCAACGACAAACTATGGCTACACCTTC	CSALSTTNYGYTF
NA	few	TRBJ2-2	TRBV6-2/TRBV6-3	TGTGCCAGCAGTTATGAGGCTCAGGGGCGGTTTGACACCGGGGAGCTGTTTTTT	CASSYEAQGRFDTGELFF
NA	few	TRBJ2-7	TRBV7-9	TGTGCCAGCAGCTTATCAAAATACGAGCAGTACTTC	CASSLSKYEQYF
NA	NA	TRBJ2-7	TRBV21-1	TGTGCCAGCACCGCACAGGGGGCCACCTACGAGCAGTACTTC	CASTAQGATYEQYF
TRBD1	NA	TRBJ2-7	TRBV10-3	TGTGCCATCAGTTTTCAGGGGGCGGGCGAGCAGTACTTC	CAISFQGAGEQYF
NA	NA	TRBJ2-1	TRBV28	TGTGCCAGCAGGTCCCCCCCGCCTCGGCCCCATGAGCAGTTCTTC	CASRSPPPRPHEQFF
TRBD1	NA	TRBJ1-1	TRBV12-3/TRBV12-4	TGTGCCAGCAATCAGGGGGCGACGAACACTGAAGCTTTCTTT	CASNQGATNTEAFF
NA	NA	TRBJ1-2	TRBV18	TGTGCCAGCTCACCTAGGACTAGCCCGACCTACACCTTC	CASSPRTSPTYTF
NA	few	TRBJ2-7	TRBV12-3/TRBV12-4	TGTGCCAGCAGGGCAGGGGCCTACGAGCAGTACTTC	CASRAGAYEQYF
NA	NA	TRBJ1-5	TRBV20-1	TGCAGTGCCCCTCAGGGGCCCAATCAGCCCCAGCATTTT	CSAPQGPNQPQHF
NA	NA	TRBJ2-3	TRBV12-5	TGTGCTAGTGGCCCAACCGAGGGTTCGGGAGATACGCAGTATTTT	CASGPTEGSGDTQYF